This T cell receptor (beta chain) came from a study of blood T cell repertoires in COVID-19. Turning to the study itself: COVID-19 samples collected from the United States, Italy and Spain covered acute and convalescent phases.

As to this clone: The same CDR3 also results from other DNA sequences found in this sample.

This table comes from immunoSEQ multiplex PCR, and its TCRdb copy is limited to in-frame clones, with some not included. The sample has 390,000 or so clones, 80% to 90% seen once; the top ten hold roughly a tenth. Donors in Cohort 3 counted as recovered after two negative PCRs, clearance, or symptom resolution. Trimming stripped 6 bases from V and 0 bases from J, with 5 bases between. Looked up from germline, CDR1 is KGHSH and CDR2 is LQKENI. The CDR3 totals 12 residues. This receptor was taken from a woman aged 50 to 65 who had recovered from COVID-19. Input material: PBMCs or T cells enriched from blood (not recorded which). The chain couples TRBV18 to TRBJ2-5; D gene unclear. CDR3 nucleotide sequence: TGTGCCAGCTCCCCGTACCAAGAGACCCAGTACTTC. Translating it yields CASSPYQETQYF.